The clone carrying this T cell receptor (beta chain) appeared many times. Its antigen is as yet unknown. These data are taken from a study of T cells in Graves' hyperthyroidism and ophthalmopathy. Findings and caveats of the study: Blood held most thyroid clonotypes expanded above 0.001 frequency.

With 1 base removed from V and 4 bases from J, the gap between germline ends came to 7 bases. The CDR3 has 13 residues. Germline assignment: CDR1 SEHNR and CDR2 FQNEAQ (reference sequence). The CDR3 regions of TCR beta were amplified from RNA transcripts. HTBI primers were employed in a first-round RT-PCR of the TCR CDR3. TCRdb ran MiXCR on the multiplex PCR reads and lists one entry per CDR3 protein. This sample yields 480,000 or so distinct CDR3 sequences, of which 40% to 50% are seen a single time; about two fifths belongs to the top ten. The receptor was derived from an adult woman with Graves' disease, either hyperthyroidism or ophthalmopathy (not recorded which). Sequenced material: peripheral blood or thyroid tissue (not recorded which). This sequence joins TRBV7-9 and TRBJ2-5, with D maybe TRBD2 (5 bases). The CDR3: CASSLVAPETQYF. CDR3 in DNA: TGTGCCAGCAGCTTAGTAGCGCCAGAGACCCAGTACTTC.